Listed below are T cell receptor beta chains from one sample, sequenced in a study of shared clonotypes between healthy human individuals. Repertoires were generated with immunoSEQ multiplex PCR, while TCRdb's copy carries only in-frame clones and drops some. The sample lists roughly 1,500,000 clones, approximately 98% seen once, with about 0.45% in the top ten. The sample consisted of naive CD4+ T cells sorted from blood. The receptors derive from a man between 25 and 39 years old in good health. Each CDR3 is given with its conserved first and last residue. D genes are given only for firm matches. Clone size appears in some rows only: once, few, many, or a class for an expanded clone.

v_gene,d_gene,j_gene,abundance,len,CDR3aa,CDR3nt
TRBV5-5,NA,TRBJ2-1,NA,13,CASSLRRNNEQFF,TGTGCCAGCAGCTTGCGGCGGAACAATGAGCAGTTCTTC
TRBV7-9,TRBD2,TRBJ2-3,NA,17,CASSGGGLAGSTDTQYF,TGTGCCAGCAGCGGGGGGGGACTAGCGGGAAGCACAGATACGCAGTATTTT
TRBV9,TRBD2,TRBJ2-2,NA,16,CASSVRAGWGTGELFF,TGTGCCAGCAGCGTACGAGCGGGGTGGGGCACCGGGGAGCTGTTTTTT
TRBV18,NA,TRBJ2-5,NA,15,CASSPLGTNQETQYF,TGTGCCAGCTCACCATTAGGGACAAACCAAGAGACCCAGTACTTC
TRBV5-1,NA,TRBJ2-5,NA,13,CASSLRRAETQYF,TGCGCCAGCAGCTTGCGCAGGGCAGAGACCCAGTACTTC
TRBV27,TRBD1,TRBJ2-3,NA,16,CASSAYRGHGTDTQYF,TGTGCCAGCAGTGCCTACAGGGGGCACGGCACAGATACGCAGTATTTT
TRBV5-1,NA,TRBJ2-2,NA,14,CASSGNPSTGELFF,TGCGCCAGCAGTGGGAACCCGAGCACCGGGGAGCTGTTTTTT
TRBV5-1,TRBD2,TRBJ2-1,NA,12,CARNISGSEQFF,TGCGCCAGAAATATTAGCGGGAGTGAGCAGTTCTTC
TRBV7-2,NA,TRBJ2-5,NA,13,CASSPALGETQYF,TGTGCCAGCAGCCCGGCGCTAGGAGAGACCCAGTACTTC
TRBV4-2,NA,TRBJ1-3,NA,17,CASSQDVQSGSGNTIYF,TGTGCCAGCAGCCAAGATGTCCAGTCGGGCTCTGGAAACACCATATATTTT
TRBV19,TRBD2,TRBJ2-7,NA,15,CASSTPGLATYEQYF,TGTGCCAGTAGTACTCCGGGACTAGCAACCTACGAGCAGTACTTC
TRBV7-8,NA,TRBJ2-5,NA,14,CASSLRVGKETQYF,TGTGCCAGCAGCTTACGTGTAGGGAAGGAGACCCAGTACTTC
TRBV9,NA,TRBJ2-7,NA,15,CASSPRDSLGYEQYF,TGTGCCAGCAGCCCCCGGGACTCCTTGGGCTACGAGCAGTACTTC
TRBV27,NA,TRBJ1-1,NA,14,CASWREIRPTEAFF,TGTGCCAGTTGGAGGGAGATTCGCCCCACTGAAGCTTTCTTT
TRBV11-2,TRBD2,TRBJ2-7,NA,16,CASSLAGAGGGVEQYF,TGTGCCAGCAGCCTCGCTGGTGCGGGAGGGGGAGTCGAGCAGTACTTC
TRBV29-1,NA,TRBJ1-4,once,12,CSGVRPGEKLFF,TGCAGCGGGGTACGACCAGGGGAAAAACTGTTTTTT
TRBV5-1,NA,TRBJ1-1,NA,13,CASSLIGNTEAFF,TGCGCCAGCAGCTTGATTGGTAACACTGAAGCTTTCTTT
TRBV5-1,NA,TRBJ2-7,NA,16,CASSFPRSGAPGEQYF,TGCGCCAGCAGCTTTCCACGGTCAGGAGCGCCCGGCGAGCAGTACTTC
TRBV2,NA,TRBJ2-5,NA,12,CASSEVEETQYF,TGTGCCAGCAGTGAAGTAGAAGAGACCCAGTACTTC
TRBV21-1,NA,TRBJ2-1,once,16,CASSRNYAGTGWTEFF,TGTGCCAGCAGCAGGAATTATGCCGGGACAGGGTGGACCGAGTTCTTC
TRBV2,NA,TRBJ2-1,NA,13,CATHSAGYNEQFF,TGTGCCACCCATTCGGCAGGTTACAATGAGCAGTTCTTC
TRBV9,NA,TRBJ2-3,NA,14,CASSLTSNSDTQYF,TGTGCCAGCAGCCTGACTAGTAATTCAGATACGCAGTATTTT
TRBV6-5,NA,TRBJ2-7,NA,16,CASSYWTLSGAYEQYF,TGTGCCAGCAGTTACTGGACTCTATCCGGAGCCTACGAGCAGTACTTC
TRBV30,NA,TRBJ2-2,NA,12,CAWGAQGGELFF,TGTGCCTGGGGCGCGCAGGGCGGGGAGCTGTTTTTT
TRBV2,NA,TRBJ2-3,NA,14,CASSLGPSTDTQYF,TGTGCCAGCAGTCTCGGGCCCTCCACAGATACGCAGTATTTT
TRBV4-1,NA,TRBJ1-4,NA,15,CASSAQGASNEKLFF,TGCGCCAGCAGCGCCCAAGGAGCCTCTAATGAAAAACTGTTTTTT
TRBV15,TRBD2,TRBJ2-1,NA,15,CATSRSSGIYNEQFF,TGTGCCACCAGCAGGTCTAGCGGGATCTACAATGAGCAGTTCTTC
TRBV18,TRBD2,TRBJ2-3,NA,19,CASSILAGVDLTSTDTQYF,TGTGCCAGCTCAATTCTAGCGGGAGTGGATTTGACAAGCACAGATACGCAGTATTTT
TRBV5-4,NA,TRBJ1-3,NA,15,CASSLGADSGNTIYF,TGTGCCAGCAGCTTGGGGGCGGACTCTGGAAACACCATATATTTT
TRBV5-1,NA,TRBJ2-3,NA,14,CASSPQHSTDTQYF,TGCGCCAGCAGCCCACAGCATAGCACAGATACGCAGTATTTT
TRBV7-3,NA,TRBJ2-6,NA,14,CASRLDSGANVLTF,TGTGCCAGCAGGCTGGACTCTGGGGCCAACGTCCTGACTTTC
TRBV10-3,NA,TRBJ2-1,NA,18,CAISEPGVADRTYNEQFF,TGTGCCATCAGTGAGCCCGGGGTCGCGGACCGGACCTACAATGAGCAGTTCTTC
TRBV6-6,NA,TRBJ2-1,NA,15,CASRRTWDLDNEQFF,TGTGCCAGCAGGAGAACATGGGATCTTGACAATGAGCAGTTCTTC
TRBV2,NA,TRBJ2-4,once,14,CASSDRGQPGIQYF,TGTGCCAGCAGTGACCGGGGCCAGCCGGGCATTCAGTACTTC